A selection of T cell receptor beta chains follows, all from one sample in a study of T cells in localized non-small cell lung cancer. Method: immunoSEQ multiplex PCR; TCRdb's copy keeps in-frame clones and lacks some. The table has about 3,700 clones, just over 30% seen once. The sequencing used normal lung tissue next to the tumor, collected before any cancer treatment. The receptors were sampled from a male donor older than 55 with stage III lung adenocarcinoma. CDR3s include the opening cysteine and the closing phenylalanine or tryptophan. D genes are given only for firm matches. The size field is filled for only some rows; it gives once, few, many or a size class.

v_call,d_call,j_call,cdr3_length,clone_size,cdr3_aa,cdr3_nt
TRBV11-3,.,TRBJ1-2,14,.,CASSLDGGSYGYTF,TGTGCCAGCAGCTTGGACGGGGGCTCCTATGGCTACACCTTC
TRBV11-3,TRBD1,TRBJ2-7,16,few,CASSRGTAGTGVEQYF,TGTGCCAGCAGCCGGGGGACCGCCGGGACAGGGGTCGAGCAGTACTTC
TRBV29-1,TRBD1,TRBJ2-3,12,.,CSVEGQGGTQYF,TGCAGCGTGGAAGGACAGGGGGGTACGCAGTATTTT
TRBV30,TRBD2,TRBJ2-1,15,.,CAWSVSPAGGYEQFF,TGTGCCTGGAGTGTATCCCCAGCGGGAGGTTATGAGCAGTTCTTC
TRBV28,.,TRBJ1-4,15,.,CASSFTAGFGEKLFF,TGTGCCAGCAGTTTCACGGCAGGGTTTGGTGAAAAACTGTTTTTT
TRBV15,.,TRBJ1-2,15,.,CATSREAGRVYGYTF,TGTGCCACCAGCAGAGAAGCGGGACGGGTCTATGGCTACACCTTC
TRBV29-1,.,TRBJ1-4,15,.,CSVVREGLANEKLFF,TGCAGCGTTGTAAGGGAAGGGTTAGCTAATGAAAAACTGTTTTTT
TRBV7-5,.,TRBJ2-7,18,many,CASSLFPLTSGSNYEQYF,TGTGCCAGCAGCTTATTTCCCTTAACTAGCGGGAGTAATTACGAGCAGTACTTC
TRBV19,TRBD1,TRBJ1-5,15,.,CASRQTGSSNQPQHF,TGTGCCAGTAGGCAGACAGGGAGTAGCAATCAGCCCCAGCATTTT
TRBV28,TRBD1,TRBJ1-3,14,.,CASSLTGERNTIYF,TGTGCCAGCAGTCTTACAGGGGAGAGAAACACCATATATTTT
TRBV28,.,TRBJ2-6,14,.,CASSSYGGANVLTF,TGTGCCAGCAGTTCCTATGGTGGGGCCAACGTCCTGACTTTC
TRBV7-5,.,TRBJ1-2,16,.,CASSGVMRGGDYGYTF,TGTGCCAGCAGCGGAGTCATGAGGGGTGGCGACTATGGCTACACCTTC
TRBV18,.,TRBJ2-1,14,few,CASSRPTSYNEQFF,TGTGCCAGCTCACGACCCACTAGCTACAATGAGCAGTTCTTC
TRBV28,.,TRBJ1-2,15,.,CASSFRGRMANGYTF,TGTGCCAGCAGTTTTCGGGGACGAATGGCGAATGGCTACACCTTC
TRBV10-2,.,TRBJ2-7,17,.,CASSESKTARFAYEQYF,TGCGCCAGCAGTGAGTCGAAGACGGCCCGCTTCGCCTACGAGCAGTACTTC
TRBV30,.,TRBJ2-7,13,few,CAWITTGPGEQYF,TGTGCCTGGATTACGACAGGCCCCGGCGAGCAGTACTTC
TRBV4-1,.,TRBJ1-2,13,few,CASSQDRGFGYTF,TGCGCCAGCAGCCAAGATCGGGGGTTCGGGTACACCTTC
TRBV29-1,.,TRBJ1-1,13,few,CSVRRGINTEAFF,TGCAGCGTCCGGAGGGGAATTAACACTGAAGCTTTCTTT
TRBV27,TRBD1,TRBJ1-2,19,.,CASSFTTSGTGGKGYGYTF,TGTGCCAGCAGTTTTACTACTTCCGGGACAGGGGGCAAGGGCTATGGCTACACCTTC
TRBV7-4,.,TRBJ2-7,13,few,CASSLVLSYEQYF,TGTGCCAGCAGCTTAGTTTTGAGCTACGAGCAGTACTTC
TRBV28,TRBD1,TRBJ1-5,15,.,CASSVTGGINQPQHF,TGTGCCAGCAGCGTGACAGGGGGCATCAATCAGCCCCAGCATTTT
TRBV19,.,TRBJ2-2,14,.,CASSMGQGTGELFF,TGTGCCAGTAGTATGGGTCAGGGGACCGGGGAGCTGTTTTTT
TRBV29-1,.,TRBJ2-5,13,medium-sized,CSVLVGEDETQYF,TGCAGCGTTTTAGTCGGGGAGGATGAGACCCAGTACTTC
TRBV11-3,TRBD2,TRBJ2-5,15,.,CASSSGLAGWETQYF,TGTGCCAGCAGCTCAGGACTAGCGGGATGGGAGACCCAGTACTTC
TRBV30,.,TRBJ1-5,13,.,CAWSVQGAWPQHF,TGTGCCTGGAGTGTACAAGGTGCGTGGCCCCAGCATTTT
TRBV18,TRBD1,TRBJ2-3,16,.,CASSPPRTGGTDTQYF,TGTGCCAGCTCACCACCTAGGACAGGCGGCACAGATACGCAGTATTTT
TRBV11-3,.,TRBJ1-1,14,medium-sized,CASSFAARNTEAFF,TGTGCCAGCAGTTTTGCTGCCCGGAACACTGAAGCTTTCTTT
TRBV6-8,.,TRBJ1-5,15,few,CASSPSGGRSQPQHF,TGTGCCAGCAGTCCCTCGGGGGGGCGTTCCCAGCCCCAGCATTTT
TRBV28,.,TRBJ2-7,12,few,CASSSGIYEQYF,TGTGCCAGCAGTTCCGGGATCTACGAGCAGTACTTC
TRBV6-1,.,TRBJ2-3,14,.,CASSEDDSTDTQYF,TGTGCCAGCAGTGAAGACGACTCCACAGATACGCAGTATTTT
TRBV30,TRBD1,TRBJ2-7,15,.,CAWRERRTGIYEQYF,TGTGCCTGGAGGGAACGAAGGACAGGGATTTACGAGCAGTACTTC
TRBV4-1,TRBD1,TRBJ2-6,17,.,CASSQDITGERANVLTF,TGCGCCAGCAGCCAAGATATAACAGGGGAGAGGGCCAACGTCCTGACTTTC
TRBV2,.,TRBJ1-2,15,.,CASSVAGTEGYGYTF,TGTGCCAGCAGTGTGGCAGGGACCGAAGGGTATGGCTACACCTTC
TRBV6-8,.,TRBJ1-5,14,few,CASSNSRWNQPQHF,TGTGCCAGCAGTAACTCACGATGGAATCAGCCCCAGCATTTT
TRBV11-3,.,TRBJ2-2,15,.,CASSYGRDGTGELFF,TGTGCCAGCAGTTACGGGCGGGATGGCACCGGGGAGCTGTTTTTT
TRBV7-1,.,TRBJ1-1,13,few,CASSPGVGTEAFF,TGTGCCAGCTCCCCGGGGGTAGGCACTGAAGCTTTCTTT
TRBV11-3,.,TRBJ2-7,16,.,CASSLVGAGLSDEQYF,TGTGCCAGCAGCTTAGTGGGGGCAGGGTTATCGGACGAGCAGTACTTC
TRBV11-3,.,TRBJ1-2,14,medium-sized,CASSFGAGITGYTF,TGTGCCAGCAGCTTCGGGGCGGGGATCACGGGCTACACCTTC
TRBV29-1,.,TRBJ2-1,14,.,CSVEGGQRYNEQFF,TGCAGCGTTGAAGGCGGGCAGCGGTACAATGAGCAGTTCTTC
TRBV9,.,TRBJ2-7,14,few,CASSVALAWTEQYF,TGTGCCAGCAGCGTAGCCCTAGCCTGGACCGAGCAGTACTTC